Below, one T cell receptor beta chain is given with its context. Its antigen is as yet unknown. This entry belongs to a study of response to subunit inactivated influenza vaccine. Study outcomes and limitations: Authors suggested few new T cells are recruited by each seasonal influenza vaccination.

Each CDR3 protein is one row after TCRdb ran MiXCR on the RT-PCR reads. The sample yields a few hundred thousand distinct CDR3 sequences, 11% to 15% seen once. The receptor was derived from a man in his fifties or sixties who received an inactivated influenza vaccine. The starting material was PBMCs from blood, obtained about 13 days after vaccination.

CDR3 sequence: CSAVSRALRGGYTF. CDR3 in DNA: TGCAGTGCTGTTAGTAGGGCACTCCGGGGGGGCTACACCTTC. The rearrangement uses TRBV20-1 and TRBJ1-2, with D perhaps matching TRBD1 (5 bases). CDR1 is DFQATT and CDR2 is SNEGSKA in the germline V gene (reference sequence). The CDR3 is 14 residues long. The V and J ends lost 5 bases and 8 bases respectively, with 21 bases between them.